These 14 T cell receptor beta chains originate from one sample sequenced in a study of T cell responses to AZD1222 COVID-19 vaccine. Assay used: immunoSEQ multiplex PCR; TCRdb lists only in-frame clones, some missing. The data hold 55,000 to 75,000 clones, with 75% to 90% observed a single time. Sequencing used peripheral blood, obtained on day 0 of AZD1222 vaccination. The receptor set was obtained from an adult in good health.

This sequence joins TRBV9 and TRBJ2-3; D gene ambiguous. The germline CDR1 and CDR2 sequences are SGDLS and YYNGEE. CDR3 length equals 14 residues. Deletions cut 2 bases from V and 7 bases from J, with 14 bases between. The CDR3 loop reads CASSVRSNAYTQYF. The CDR3 DNA reads TGTGCCAGCAGCGTCCGGAGCAACGCTTATACGCAGTATTTT.

This chain joins TRBV7-9 and TRBJ1-2; D gene unclear. CDR1 and CDR2 from the germline V gene are SEHNR and FQNEAQ (reference sequence). The V gene lost 0 bases and the J gene lost 6 bases, with 8 bases spanning the gap. The length of the CDR3 is 13 residues. This CDR3 reads CASSLASGNGYTF. The CDR3 nucleotides read TGTGCCAGCAGCTTAGCGTCCGGGAATGGCTACACCTTC.

J is TRBJ1-2 and V is TRBV6-4; TRBD1 aligns across 10 bases. There are 15 residues in the CDR3. CDR1 and CDR2 (germline): MRHNA, SNTAGT. Trimming removed 4 bases from V and 4 bases from J; junction bases left unmatched: 6. The CDR3 here is CASSARQGAGYGYTF. The DNA of the CDR3 is TGTGCCAGCAGTGCGCGACAGGGGGCAGGCTATGGCTACACCTTC.

The CDR3 reads CASSLDRRPGQSNTGELFF. CDR3 sequence (DNA): TGTGCCAGCAGCTTAGATCGTCGACCGGGACAGAGTAACACCGGGGAGCTGTTTTTT. This chain uses TRBV11-3 with TRBJ2-2; TRBD1 matches 7 bases. The germline V gene has CDR1 SGHNT and CDR2 YENEEA. The CDR3 is 19 residues long. After removal of 0 bases from V and 2 bases from J, the junction contained 12 bases not matched to a gene.

V gene TRBV10-2 combines with J gene TRBJ2-5; a possible D gene is TRBD1 (6 bases). Germline V gene data show CDR1 as WSHSY and CDR2 as SAAADI. CDR3 size: 14 residues. V was pared by 2 bases and J by 7 bases, with 14 bases between. The CDR3 loop is CASSEGFGGRTQYF. CDR3 DNA sequence: TGCGCCAGCAGTGAGGGTTTTGGGGGCCGGACCCAGTACTTC.

For this clone: The identical CDR3 is also encoded by other nucleotide sequences in the sample. This chain links TRBV20-1 with TRBJ2-5; tentative D call: TRBD2 (5 bases). The CDR3 loop spans 11 amino acids. From germline, CDR1 is DFQATT and CDR2 SNEGSKA (reference sequence). V was pared by 5 bases and J by 5 bases, with 9 bases between. CDR3 DNA: TGCAGTGCTGGGAGAGAGGAGACCCAGTACTTC. It is translated as CSAGREETQYF.

The chain recombines TRBV6-5 with TRBJ2-7; D is uncertain. Trimming pared 8 bases from V and 4 bases from J, leaving 12 bases between. This CDR3 comprises 12 residues. Germline CDR1 and CDR2: MNHEY and SVGAGI. The CDR3 DNA reads TGTGCCAGCTTACTCGGGTCTTACGAGCAGTACTTC. Amino acid sequence: CASLLGSYEQYF.

In DNA form, the CDR3 reads TGCAGCGTTACCGGGACAGGCCAGTACGATCATTACTTC. This encodes CSVTGTGQYDHYF. The V and J genes are TRBV29-1 and TRBJ2-5, with 8 bases matching TRBD1. The CDR3 contains 13 residues. CDR1 and CDR2 from the germline V gene are SQVTM and ANQGSEA. V lost 5 bases, J lost 14 bases, and 16 bases stayed unmatched. Variable domain in full (rest from reference TRBV29-1 and TRBJ2-5): SAVISQKPSRDICQRGTSLTIQCQVDSQVTMMFWYRQQPGQSLTLIATANQGSEATYESGFVIDKFPISRPNLTFSTLTVSNMSPEDSSIYLCSVTGTGQYDHYFGPGTRLLVL.

The chain recombines TRBV19 with TRBJ2-2; D not resolved. Germline V CDR1 and CDR2: LNHDA, SQIVND (reference sequence). The CDR3 extends over 12 amino acids. V was pared by 8 bases and J by 1 base, with 5 bases between. DNA for the CDR3: TGTGCCAGTGGGGTGAACACCGGGGAGCTGTTTTTT. Translated, it gives CASGVNTGELFF.

This clone was found once. The V and J genes are TRBV6-5 and TRBJ1-5; no reliable D call. V was trimmed by 6 bases and J by 0 bases, leaving 12 bases between them. CDR3 length: 15 residues. Germline V gene data show CDR1 as MNHEY and CDR2 as SVGAGI. In nucleotides, the CDR3 is TGTGCCAGCAGGCCGTCGGTTTATAGCAATCAGCCCCAGCATTTT. Residues: CASRPSVYSNQPQHF.

The chain joins TRBV6-5 to TRBJ1-2; D is unclear. CDR1 and CDR2 from the germline V gene are MNHEY and SVGAGI. This CDR3 has 13 amino acids. The V and J ends lost 6 bases and 3 bases respectively, with 11 bases between them. This chain's CDR3 is CASRRGEDYGYTF. The CDR3 DNA follows: TGTGCCAGCAGGCGGGGAGAGGACTATGGCTACACCTTC.

The rearrangement uses TRBV12-3 or TRBV12-4 and TRBJ2-1; D not resolved. V shed 3 bases and J shed 15 bases, with 12 bases lying between them. The CDR3 runs to 11 residues. The CDR3 coding sequence is TGTGCCAGCAGTTTGCGTGGGATTCGGTTCTTC. Protein product: CASSLRGIRFF.

This chain joins TRBV6-2 or TRBV6-3 and TRBJ2-5; TRBD1 agrees at 7 bases. The CDR3 has 14 residues. CDR1 and CDR2 from the germline V gene are MNHEY and SVGEGT. V shed 6 bases, J shed 5 bases, and the junction held 9 bases outside the gene matches. The CDR3 bases are TGTGCCAGCAGCTCCCCAGGGGGAAAGGAGACCCAGTACTTC. Translated: CASSSPGGKETQYF.

V gene TRBV12-3 or TRBV12-4 combines with J gene TRBJ1-2; D is uncertain. There are 11 residues in the CDR3. Trimming shortened V by 4 bases and J by 5 bases, and 5 bases separated the two germline ends. CDR3 residues: CASSYAYGYTF. The CDR3 DNA sequence: TGTGCCAGCAGTTACGCATATGGCTACACCTTC.